Listed below are T cell receptor beta chains from one sample, sequenced in a study of CD8+ T cells in alopecia areata. This table comes from immunoSEQ multiplex PCR, and its TCRdb copy is limited to in-frame clones, with some not included. This sample yields about 120,000 clones, of which around 53% are seen a single time; about 0.5% belongs to the top ten. This specimen consisted of CD4+ T cells sorted from blood, obtained at week 4, from a patient treated with tofacitinib. Every receptor here comes from a human donor with alopecia areata. CDR3s include the opening cysteine and the closing phenylalanine or tryptophan. The size entry is marked missing in some rows and otherwise reads once, few, many or a size class.

CDR3aa,len,v_gene,abundance
CAWSEGQGPDTQYF,14,TRBV30,-
CASSLGAGTYEQYF,14,TRBV5-1,few
CASRETGDDYGYTF,14,TRBV5-1,-
CASSLAYQSTDTQYF,15,TRBV7-2,-
CSVAPENYGYTF,12,TRBV29-1,few
CASSLRQGDTDTQYF,15,TRBV5-1,-
CASSLDQRRGDEQFF,15,TRBV11-2,-
CASSLGQNTEAFF,13,TRBV11-2,-
CSVNWDYHTDTQYF,14,TRBV29-1,-
CASGLTGGPGEQFF,14,TRBV12-5,-
CASRLAGRFLDTQYF,15,TRBV6-5,-
CASSDEGLAKNIQYF,15,TRBV2,-
CASSPTGVIGEKLFF,15,TRBV18,-
CSVGQLLNTEAFF,13,TRBV29-1,-
CSVNPQGYGTEAFF,14,TRBV29-1,-
CASSQVVGTETQYF,14,TRBV4-2,-
CAWRQTYGYTF,11,TRBV30,few
CASDREETQYF,11,TRBV7-9,-
CASSGTGTTDTQYF,14,TRBV5-1,-
CASSVGGGNQPQHF,14,TRBV9,-